The clone carrying this T cell receptor (beta chain) was detected ten times or more. This sample stems from a study of early T cells in non-severe SARS-CoV-2 infection. Overall study: From unsorted whole blood, bulk RNA was sequenced, and the chains remained unpaired.

TCRdb used MiXCR to reprocess the 5' RACE reads, holding one entry per CDR3 protein. The sample records fewer than 70,000 distinct CDR3 sequences, approximately 4.5% being singletons. Trimming pared 5 bases from V and 8 bases from J, leaving 21 bases between. Germline CDR1 MNHNS, CDR2 SASEGT. This CDR3 is 15 amino acids long. The rearrangement links TRBV6-1 to TRBJ1-2, with a possible D match to TRBD1 (6 bases). Sample: whole blood, taken at baseline. This clonotype was obtained from an adult who was a healthcare worker with PCR-confirmed SARS-CoV-2 infection or an uninfected control (not recorded which). The donor label of this sample is uncertain. The CDR3 DNA follows: TGTGCCAGCAGTCGAACCGGGACACTGGAAGGGGGCTACACCTTC. It specifies CASSRTGTLEGGYTF.